Listed here are 9 T cell receptor beta chains from one sample, sequenced in a study of shared clonotypes between healthy human individuals. Repertoires were generated with immunoSEQ multiplex PCR, while TCRdb's copy carries only in-frame clones and drops some. The sample holds more than 2 million clones, approximately 94% seen once. The material sequenced was naive CD4+ T cells sorted from blood. Described subset: CD45RA+ positively selected. The receptors come from a young man in good health.

The gene calls are TRBV19 and TRBJ1-2, with 9 bases aligning to TRBD1. Germline loops: CDR1 LNHDA, CDR2 SQIVND (reference sequence). Germline trimming cut 9 bases from V and 5 bases from J; bases unmatched to any gene: 7. The CDR3 contains 13 residues. The CDR3 DNA follows: TGTGCCAGCCAGACAGGGGGAGGTTATGGCTACACCTTC. This sequence encodes CASQTGGGYGYTF.

V and J are TRBV6-4 and TRBJ2-1, with 13 positions matching TRBD2. CDR3 length: 15 residues. Germline trimming cut 6 bases from V and 7 bases from J; bases unmatched to any gene: 6. Germline V gene lookup returns CDR1 MRHNA and CDR2 SNTAGT. CDR3 amino acids: CASSRGLAGVNEQFF. The CDR3 DNA sequence: TGTGCCAGCAGCAGAGGACTAGCGGGGGTAAATGAGCAGTTCTTC.

This rearrangement joins TRBV4-1 to TRBJ2-5; D possibly corresponds to TRBD2 (5 bases). The CDR3 spans 14 residues. Germline V lookup: CDR1 MGHRA, CDR2 YSYEKL. V was shortened by 4 bases and J by 5 bases, with 14 bases between the two germline ends. CDR3 bases: TGCGCCAGCAGCCCCATTGGGGAGACGGAGACCCAGTACTTC. This sequence encodes CASSPIGETETQYF.

The J gene is TRBJ2-2, the V gene TRBV27, with a tentative D call TRBD1 (6 bases). CDR1 MNHEY and CDR2 SMNVEV come from the germline V gene (reference sequence). Between the trimmed V and J ends, which lost 3 bases and 5 bases, there was a span of 13 bases. The length of the CDR3 is 15 residues. Here the CDR3 reads CASSFGLGATGELFF. The DNA for the CDR3 is TGTGCCAGCAGTTTCGGGTTGGGGGCTACCGGGGAGCTGTTTTTT.

As for this clone: One end of the junction does not line up with germline, which may come from a read error. V usage is TRBV5-1 and J usage is TRBJ2-3; 7 nucleotides agree with TRBD1. CDR3 length: 19 amino acids. Germline CDR1 reads SGHRS; CDR2 reads YFSETQ. CDR3 region: CASTLTGQVRVGVRDTQYF. The DNA for the CDR3 is TGCGCCAGCACCTTGACCGGACAGGTACGGGTCGGGGTCCGGGATACGCAGTATTTT.

This clone has a single count. V and J are TRBV7-9 and TRBJ2-5; 10 bases fit TRBD2. Losses at the gene ends were 3 bases for V and 5 bases for J; bases not matched to a gene: 9. This CDR3 has 16 residues. Germline-derived CDR1 and CDR2 are SEHNR and FQNEAQ (reference sequence). Written as DNA, the CDR3 is TGTGCCAGCAGCTTGCCTCCTAGCGGGAGTGGGGAGACCCAGTACTTC. This sequence encodes CASSLPPSGSGETQYF. Combining the CDR3 with reference TRBV7-9 and TRBJ2-5 gives the whole variable domain DTGVSQNPRHKITKRGQNVTFRCDPISEHNRLYWYRQTLGQGPEFLTYFQNEAQLEKSRLLSDRFSAERPKGSFSTLEIQRTEQGDSAMYLCASSLPPSGSGETQYFGPGTRLLVL.

The gene calls are TRBV14 and TRBJ1-2; D might be TRBD1 (5 bases). The CDR3 is made up of 15 amino acids. Trimming stripped 4 bases from V and 5 bases from J, with 17 bases between. CDR1 and CDR2 (germline): SGHDN, FVKESK. The CDR3 sequence: CASSPRGRAQYGYTF. CDR3 DNA sequence: TGTGCCAGCAGCCCTCGGGGCAGGGCCCAATATGGCTACACCTTC.

This clone was seen only once. In the same sample, other DNA sequences code for this CDR3. The chain has TRBV18 and TRBJ2-5; D gene uncertain. CDR3 size: 13 residues. The germline gives CDR1 KGHSH, CDR2 LQKENI. V was trimmed by 4 bases and J by 1 base, leaving 7 bases between them. The CDR3 sequence: CASSRTTQETQYF. In DNA form, the CDR3 reads TGTGCCAGCTCACGGACCACCCAAGAGACCCAGTACTTC.

V and J are TRBV28 and TRBJ2-2; D ambiguous. The CDR3 sequence is 15 residues long. Germline CDR1 is MDHEN and CDR2 is SYDVKM. V dropped 5 bases and J dropped 3 bases, with 13 bases sitting between them. The chain's CDR3 is CASSQQDTYTGELFF. The CDR3 DNA is TGTGCCAGCAGTCAACAAGACACTTACACCGGGGAGCTGTTTTTT.